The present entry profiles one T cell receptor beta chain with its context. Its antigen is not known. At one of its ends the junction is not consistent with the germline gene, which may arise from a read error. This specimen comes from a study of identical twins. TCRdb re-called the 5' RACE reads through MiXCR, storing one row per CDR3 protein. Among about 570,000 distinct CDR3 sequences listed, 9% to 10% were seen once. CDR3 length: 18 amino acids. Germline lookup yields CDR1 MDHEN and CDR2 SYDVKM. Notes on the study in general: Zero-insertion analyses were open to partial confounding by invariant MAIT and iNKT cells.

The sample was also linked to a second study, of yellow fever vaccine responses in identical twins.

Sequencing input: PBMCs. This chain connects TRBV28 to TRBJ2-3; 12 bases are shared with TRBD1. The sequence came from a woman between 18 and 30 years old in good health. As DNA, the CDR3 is TGTGCCAGCACTTTAAACCTCGGGACAGGGGGCGCGACAGATACGCAGTATTTT. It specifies CASTLNLGTGGATDTQYF.